This TCR beta chain stems from a study of T cell responses to AZD1222 COVID-19 vaccine. The assay was immunoSEQ multiplex PCR, and TCRdb's table has in-frame clones only and misses some. Of approximately 190,000 clones in the sample, 85% to 95% were seen once. J gave up 11 bases and V 5 bases, and 11 bases lay outside the gene matches. The CDR3 loop spans 15 amino acids. Germline CDR1 reads SEHNR; CDR2 reads FQNEAQ (reference sequence). This TCR was sampled from an adult who received the AZD1222 COVID-19 vaccine. This specimen consisted of peripheral blood, obtained 28 days after the second AZD1222 dose. The J gene is TRBJ1-6, the V gene TRBV7-9; the match to TRBD1 covers 8 bases. CDR3 protein: CASSMGTGGLPPLHF. The CDR3 bases are TGTGCCAGCAGCATGGGAACAGGGGGTTTGCCACCCCTCCACTTT.